This T cell receptor (beta chain) was identified in a study of metastatic and nonmetastatic thyroid tumors (dated by TCRdb to about 2020). For the wider study: For patients with malignant and with benign thyroid disease, the researchers compared repertoires between peripheral blood samples and tumor or nodule tissue samples. What the study reported, not specific to this receptor: In both blood and tumor samples, malignant tumors were reported to have significantly higher TCR beta diversity than benign nodules.

The library relied on PCR. Data came from an Illumina HiSeq 4000. High-throughput sequencing was used to profile the TCR beta-chain CDR3 region of each patient. The original methods were these. The researchers built a classifier to tell apart papillary thyroid cancer patients with distant metastasis, based on CDR3 differences among clinicopathological groups. To measure repertoire diversity the researchers used the Shannon index, while the Morisita-Horn index served to gauge how similar the tumor and blood repertoires were. Clones were called with MiXCR by TCRdb after fastp trimmed the public reads at Q25, and only in-frame beta chains were retained. The V and J calls come from TCRdb's annotation, not from the publication. Across this sample there are about 62,000 clones, with 4% to 5% seen only once. The top ten constitute approximately 20% of the sample. The junction carries 14 bases between V and J, which are trimmed by 2 bases and 2 bases respectively. The CDR3 sequence holds 16 residues, the cysteine and phenylalanine included. Only the CDR3 part of the read is kept: 48 bases, read in frame from the first base.

This clone showed up many times. The antigen this receptor binds is unknown. Base qualities were left out, and no much larger clone turns up one base away. None of the patients had been given any treatment before thyroid surgery. The study retrospectively analysed patient clinical samples collected from about 2011 to 2018 using T-cell receptor beta sequencing. Sequencing input: blood. Recombination linked TRBV12-3 or TRBV12-4 to TRBJ2-3; tentative D gene TRBD2, with 6 bases matching. The sequence derives from a female donor with papillary thyroid cancer or a benign thyroid nodule (not recorded which). Some clones in this sample may be carry-over from other donors' samples. The CDR3 is CASSLRRGGLTDTQYF. The DNA sequence is as follows: TGTGCCAGCAGTTTACGGAGGGGAGGCCTCACAGATACGCAGTATTTT.